This T cell receptor beta chain was found in a study of shared clonotypes between healthy human individuals. Overall study findings and caveats: Genetic and exposure-history diversity was limited by the few donors.

Concerning this clone: Its target is unknown. At the DNA level, this CDR3 is encoded by other sequences in the same sample as well.

Both CD45RO+ cells and CCR7-negative CD45RA+ TemRA cells were combined to make up CD8 memory. The CDR3 loop spans 12 amino acids. The germline CDR1 and CDR2 sequences are SEHNR and FQNEAQ (reference sequence). V shed 0 bases and J shed 3 bases, with 3 bases lying between them. TCRdb's copy holds only in-frame clones and misses some; the assay was immunoSEQ multiplex PCR. Of 650,000 to 700,000 clones listed, roughly 88% are singletons. The clonotype was recovered from a man aged 18-30 years in good health. Some clones in this sample may be carry-over from other donors' samples. The specimen sequenced was memory CD8+ T cells from PBMCs. As to subset: CD45RO+ cells pooled with CCR7-negative TemRA cells. The chain joins TRBV7-9 to TRBJ2-7; D unclear. DNA of the CDR3: TGTGCCAGCAGCTTAGCAAACTACGAGCAGTACTTC. Translation gives CASSLANYEQYF.